These 14 T cell receptor beta chains were sequenced from one sample in a study of cytomegalovirus exposure and HLA in healthy donors. It was with 60 Vbeta and 13 Jbeta primers that the PCR ran. Sequenced by immunoSEQ multiplex PCR; TCRdb stores in-frame clones only, minus some. This sample's clone table lists roughly 120,000 clones. Sequenced: PBMCs. The origin of the receptors is a middle-aged man in good health and CMV-seronegative.

V gene TRBV18 combines with J gene TRBJ2-7, with 8 bases that match TRBD1. The trim removed 2 bases at V and 3 bases at J, leaving 3 bases unmatched. This CDR3 has 14 amino acids. Germline V lookup: CDR1 KGHSH, CDR2 LQKENI. The CDR3 spells CASSPGTGNYEQYF. CDR3 nucleotides: TGTGCCAGCTCACCAGGGACAGGAAACTACGAGCAGTACTTC. Together with reference TRBV18 and TRBJ2-7, the CDR3 gives the full variable domain: NAGVMQNPRHLVRRRGQEARLRCSPMKGHSHVYWYRQLPEEGLKFMVYLQKENIIDESGMPKERFSAEFPKEGPSILRIQQVVRGDSAAYFCASSPGTGNYEQYFGPGTRLTVT.

The J gene is TRBJ2-1, the V gene TRBV21-1; no check of the table's D call, TRBD2, against the DNA was made. TRBV21-1 is a pseudogene segment. The CDR3 spans 20 residues. CDR3 protein: CASSNGGAGGPKEWDHEQFF. The CDR3 nucleotides are TGTGCCAGCAGCAACGGAGGGGCGGGAGGGCCGAAAGAGTGGGATCATGAGCAGTTCTTC.

Its frequency marks this clone as medium-sized. This chain joins TRBV2 and TRBJ2-7, with 8 bases aligning to TRBD2. Germline CDR1 and CDR2: SNHLY and FYNNEI. CDR3 length: 17 amino acids. V was pared by 6 bases and J by 2 bases, with 15 bases of the junction left unmatched. As DNA, the CDR3 is TGTGCCAGCAGGGGGTCTAGCCCCACTAGCGGTACCTACGAGCAGTACTTC. Translated: CASRGSSPTSGTYEQYF.

The chain recombines TRBV4-2 with TRBJ2-5, with D maybe TRBD2 (6 bases). CDR1 is LGHNA and CDR2 is YNFKEQ in the germline V gene. The CDR3 is made up of 16 amino acids. V was cut by 0 bases and J by 5 bases, with 16 bases left in between. The CDR3, as DNA: TGTGCCAGCAGCCAAGATCCCGCGGGGATGAGGGAGACCCAGTACTTC. It yields the protein CASSQDPAGMRETQYF.

The chain employs TRBV30 and TRBJ2-3; 12 nucleotides align to TRBD2. The CDR3 consists of 15 residues. In germline, CDR1 is GTSNPN, CDR2 SVGIG (reference sequence). With V trimmed by 3 bases and J by 4 bases, 5 bases remained unmatched. The CDR3 bases are TGTGCCTGGAGGCGACTAGCGGGAGCTTCAGATACGCAGTATTTT. It encodes CAWRRLAGASDTQYF. The complete variable domain, with remaining parts taken from reference TRBV30 and TRBJ2-3, reads SQTIHQWPATLVQPVGSPLSLECTVEGTSNPNLYWYRQAAGRGLQLLFYSVGIGQISSEVPQNLSASRPQDRQFILSSKKLLLSDSGFYLCAWRRLAGASDTQYFGPGTRLTVL.

The chain employs TRBV28 and TRBJ2-7; 10 bases line up with TRBD2. Per the germline V gene, CDR1 is MDHEN and CDR2 is SYDVKM. The CDR3 is 15 amino acids. With 8 bases clipped from V and 4 bases from J, the junction kept 11 bases outside the gene matches. The CDR3 loop reads CASSSGRAFGYEQYF. The CDR3 DNA sequence: TGTGCCAGCTCCAGCGGGAGGGCCTTCGGGTACGAGCAGTACTTC.

The chain combines TRBV19 with TRBJ2-7; 9 bases map to TRBD1. The V gene's germline CDR1 is LNHDA and CDR2 SQIVND (reference sequence). CDR3 length: 15 amino acids. V was clipped by 6 bases and J by 2 bases; unmatched bases: 8. The CDR3 nucleotides are TGTGCCAGTAGCCCCCGGGACAGGGACACCTACGAGCAGTACTTC. It specifies CASSPRDRDTYEQYF. Variable domain in full (rest from reference TRBV19 and TRBJ2-7): DGGITQSPKYLFRKEGQNVTLSCEQNLNHDAMYWYRQDPGQGLRLIYYSQIVNDFQKGDIAEGYSVSREKKESFPLTVTSAQKNPTAFYLCASSPRDRDTYEQYFGPGTRLTVT.

The chain employs TRBV6-1 and TRBJ2-7; weak D call: TRBD1 (6 bases). Trimming took off 7 bases at V and 4 bases at J, with 17 bases between the two ends. Germline CDR1 MNHNS, CDR2 SASEGT. The CDR3 has 14 amino acids. CDR3 region: CASTRQDPRYEQYF. The CDR3, as DNA: TGTGCCAGCACAAGACAGGACCCCCGTTACGAGCAGTACTTC.

The J gene is TRBJ2-2, the V gene TRBV4-1; 13 nucleotides line up with TRBD2. The germline V gene encodes CDR1 MGHRA and CDR2 YSYEKL. V lost 2 bases, J lost 3 bases, and 9 bases stayed unmatched. This CDR3 has 19 residues. The DNA for the CDR3 is TGCGCCAGCAGCCAACGGACTAGCGGGAGTATGATTTACACCGGGGAGCTGTTTTTT. Residues: CASSQRTSGSMIYTGELFF.

The CDR3: CASRLPGLAAYNEQFF. The CDR3 DNA follows: TGTGCCAGCAGACTACCGGGACTAGCGGCCTACAATGAGCAGTTCTTC. The chain recombines TRBV11-2 with TRBJ2-1; TRBD2 agrees at 11 bases. This CDR3 has 16 amino acids. J was trimmed by 2 bases and V by 6 bases; bases with no gene match: 6. Germline CDR1 is SGHAT and CDR2 is FQNNGV.

The chain recombines TRBV6-1 with TRBJ2-7; 8 positions match TRBD2. The germline gives CDR1 MNHNS, CDR2 SASEGT. The CDR3 totals 14 residues. Trimming at V came to 5 bases and at J to 4 bases, leaving 7 bases not matched to a gene. The CDR3 sequence is CASSKLAEIYEQYF. CDR3 in DNA: TGTGCCAGCAGTAAACTAGCGGAGATATACGAGCAGTACTTC.

This chain connects TRBV5-1 to TRBJ1-5; weak D call: TRBD1 (5 bases). V was clipped by 2 bases and J by 0 bases, with 6 bases between them. Germline CDR1 SGHRS, CDR2 YFSETQ. The CDR3 length is 14 residues. CDR3 region: CASSFGGSNQPQHF. The CDR3 DNA reads as TGCGCCAGCAGCTTCGGGGGTAGCAATCAGCCCCAGCATTTT.

The rearrangement uses TRBV5-4 and TRBJ1-1; TRBD1 aligns across 7 bases. The trim removed 3 bases at V and 1 base at J, leaving 9 bases unmatched. The CDR3 loop spans 16 amino acids. The germline CDR1 and CDR2 sequences are SGHNT and YYREEE (reference sequence). In DNA, the CDR3 is TGTGCCAGCAGCTCGGACCCGACAGGGAAGAACACTGAAGCTTTCTTT. Translating it yields CASSSDPTGKNTEAFF.

The J gene is TRBJ2-2, the V gene TRBV10-3; possible D gene TRBD1, 6 bases. The V gene lost 0 bases and the J gene lost 7 bases, with 24 bases spanning the gap. The CDR3 is 19 residues long. Per the germline V gene, CDR1 is ENHRY and CDR2 is SYGVKD. For the CDR3, the DNA is TGTGCCATCAGTGAGTCGGGAATTAGGGGGAGTAGGTCCAGCGGGGAGCTGTTTTTT. It encodes CAISESGIRGSRSSGELFF.